The clone carrying this T cell receptor beta chain was counted at least ten times. Losses at the gene ends were 4 bases for V and 1 base for J; bases not matched to a gene: 3. This CDR3 region has 16 residues. Looked up from germline, CDR1 is LGHNA and CDR2 is YNFKEQ. This sample stems from a study of glioma-infiltrating T cells. TCR alpha and beta CDR3 regions were amplified from RNA using iRepertoire nested multiplex PCR. Each CDR3 protein gets one entry after TCRdb re-called the multiplex PCR reads with MiXCR. Seen here are roughly 190,000 distinct CDR3 sequences, more than 30% observed once, and the top ten hold 20%.

Sequenced input: glioma tissue, nonneoplastic brain tissue, or PBMCs (not recorded which). The clonotype was recovered from a human donor with low-grade glioma or glioblastoma, undergoing nonglioma brain surgery, or in good health (not recorded which). V gene TRBV4-2 combines with J gene TRBJ2-3; 12 nucleotides agree with TRBD1. CDR3 nucleotides: TGTGCCAGCAGCCGCGGGACAGGGGGCGGCACAGATACGCAGTATTTT. It translates to CASSRGTGGGTDTQYF.